One and the same sample provided the 4 T cell receptor beta chains below, sequenced in a study of beta chain features in type 1 diabetes. General study results and limits: TCRB CDR3s were moderately but significantly shorter in Type 1 diabetes patients in all four CD4+ subsets.

The authors reverse transcribed all of the isolated RNA, so sequencing captured expressed TCRB transcripts. Here immunoSEQ multiplex PCR was the method, and the copy in TCRdb shows in-frame clones only, minus some. The sample contains some 270,000 clones, 11% of which appear only once. The antigens of these receptors remain unknown. The sequenced sample was naive CD4+ T cells from blood. The receptors derive from a man between 25 and 39 years old with type 1 diabetes.

The chain joins TRBV6-4 to TRBJ2-2; D is undetermined. V was pared by 3 bases and J by 0 bases, with 17 bases between. The germline V gene encodes CDR1 MRHNA and CDR2 SNTAGT. This CDR3 is 18 amino acids long. CDR3 nucleotide sequence: TGTGCCAGCAGTGAGGAATCGGCCAGCGCCGCGAACACCGGGGAGCTGTTTTTT. Its protein product is CASSEESASAANTGELFF.

This CDR3 reads CASSQMVGTGGYQPQHF. The CDR3 DNA follows: TGCGCCAGCAGCCAAATGGTCGGGACAGGAGGATATCAGCCCCAGCATTTT. This chain connects TRBV4-3 to TRBJ1-5; 8 bases line up with TRBD1. The trim removed 2 bases at V and 5 bases at J, leaving 11 bases unmatched. The CDR3 runs 17 residues. Per germline, CDR1 LGHNA and CDR2 YSLEER.

This clone was counted only a few times. V usage is TRBV5-4 and J usage is TRBJ2-2; 7 nucleotides align to TRBD1. CDR3 size: 16 residues. V shed 4 bases, J shed 2 bases, and the junction held 8 bases outside the gene matches. Germline CDR1 SGHNT, CDR2 YYREEE (reference sequence). DNA for the CDR3: TGTGCCAGCAGCCCCGGACAGGAGCTCAACACCGGGGAGCTGTTTTTT. Translating it yields CASSPGQELNTGELFF.

This clone was found a few times. The V call is TRBV7-9, the J call TRBJ2-2, with TRBD2 identical over 7 bases. Germline values: CDR1 SEHNR, CDR2 FQNEAQ (reference sequence). The CDR3 runs 17 residues. With 4 bases clipped from V and 0 bases from J, the junction kept 8 bases outside the gene matches. The CDR3 nucleotides are TGTGCCAGCAGCTCCAGAGCGGGACTCTCGAACACCGGGGAGCTGTTTTTT. It codes for CASSSRAGLSNTGELFF.